What follows describes a single TCR beta chain. TCRdb keeps only in-frame clones here, not all; method: immunoSEQ multiplex PCR. The repertoire holds about 82,000 clones, with 75% to 90% as singletons. The record originates from a study of OX40 agonist ivuxolimab in advanced cancers. At the level of the study: Ivuxolimab was administered intravenously to patients at 0.01 to 10 mg/kg every 2 weeks.

The sequenced sample was CD4+ or CD8+ T cells sorted from blood, obtained in a trial of the OX40 agonist ivuxolimab. This TCR was recovered from an adult with an advanced solid tumor such as melanoma, head and neck, liver or kidney cancer.

The CDR3 region has the DNA TGTGCCAGCAGTTTAGGGACAGGGATCAACACTGAAGCTTTCTTT. Its translation is CASSLGTGINTEAFF. J is TRBJ1-1 and V is TRBV28, with 9 bases identical to TRBD1. This CDR3 is 15 amino acids long. Germline V gives CDR1 MDHEN, CDR2 SYDVKM. V was pared by 2 bases and J by 2 bases, with 3 bases of the junction left unmatched.